The present entry profiles one T cell receptor beta chain with its context. What it binds is unknown. PCR or immunohistochemistry showed mismatch repair deficiency in every enrolled patient. The TCR-sequenced patients were a few responders to pembrolizumab. The table came from immunoSEQ multiplex PCR; TCRdb's copy has only in-frame clones and leaves some out. Among about 19,000 clones listed, 82% were seen once. This record comes from a study of PD-1 blockade in mismatch repair-deficient tumors. The study's findings and limits: After pembrolizumab, tumor-resident clones rose rapidly, then generally contracted before radiologic responses.

Unmatched junction bases numbered 6, after V lost 4 bases and J lost 3 bases. Germline V CDR1 and CDR2: MDHEN, SYDVKM. CDR3 length: 16 amino acids. The sample was PBMCs, taken 52 weeks after starting pembrolizumab. This clonotype was obtained from an adult with mismatch repair-deficient cancer. The chain is built from TRBV28 and TRBJ1-4, with 9 nucleotides matching TRBD1. The CDR3 spells CASSSQGAEANEKLFF. The CDR3 nucleotides read TGTGCCAGCAGTTCACAGGGGGCTGAAGCTAATGAAAAACTGTTTTTT.